The sequence of this T cell receptor (beta chain) was determined in a study of cytomegalovirus exposure and HLA in healthy donors. Points from the study as a whole: TCR beta sequences reportedly predicted most subjects' HLA-A and HLA-B alleles accurately.

For this clone: Its antigen is still unknown.

V was shortened by 5 bases and J by 1 base, with 14 bases between the two germline ends. This CDR3 spans 14 amino acids. Germline-derived CDR1 and CDR2 are SQVTM and ANQGSEA. Researchers ran the PCR with 60 Vbeta and 13 Jbeta primers. Libraries were prepared by immunoSEQ multiplex PCR; TCRdb keeps only in-frame clonotypes and omits some of them. The sample shows tens of thousands of clones, about 85% of them seen only once. The rearrangement uses TRBV29-1 and TRBJ1-1; D remains unclear. Specimen: PBMCs. This TCR derives from a man between 50 and 59 years old in good health and CMV-seronegative. The CDR3 sequence: CSVTAGPGNTEAFF. In nucleotides, the CDR3 is TGCAGCGTTACCGCTGGGCCAGGGAACACTGAAGCTTTCTTT.